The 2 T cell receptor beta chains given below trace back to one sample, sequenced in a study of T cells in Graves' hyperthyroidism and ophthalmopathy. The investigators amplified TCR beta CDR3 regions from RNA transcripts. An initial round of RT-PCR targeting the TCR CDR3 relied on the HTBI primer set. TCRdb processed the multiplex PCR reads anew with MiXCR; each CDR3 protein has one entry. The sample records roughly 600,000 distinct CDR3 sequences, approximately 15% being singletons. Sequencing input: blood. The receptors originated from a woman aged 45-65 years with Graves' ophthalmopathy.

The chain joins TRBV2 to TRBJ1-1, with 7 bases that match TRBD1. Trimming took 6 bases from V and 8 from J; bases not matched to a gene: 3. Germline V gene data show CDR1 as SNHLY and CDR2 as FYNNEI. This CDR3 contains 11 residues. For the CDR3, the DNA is TGTGCCAGCAGGGCGGGACAGGAAGCTTTCTTT. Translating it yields CASRAGQEAFF.

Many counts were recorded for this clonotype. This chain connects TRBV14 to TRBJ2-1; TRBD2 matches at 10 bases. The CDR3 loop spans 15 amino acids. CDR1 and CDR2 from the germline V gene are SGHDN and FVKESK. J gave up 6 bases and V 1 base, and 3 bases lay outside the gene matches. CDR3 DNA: TGTGCCAGCAGCCAAGCGGCTAGCGGGAGCAATGAGCAGTTCTTC. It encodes CASSQAASGSNEQFF.